This T cell receptor (beta chain) is from a study of blood T cell repertoires in COVID-19. Study-level information: T cells, B-cell-depleted T cells, or PBMCs provided the cDNA or gDNA that served as material.

Participants came from around 25 US areas, aged roughly 18 to 90 years. Cohort allocation depended upon clinical history that participants reported. The CDR3 contains 12 residues. CDR1 and CDR2 (germline): SGHRS, YFSETQ. The V and J ends lost 2 bases and 0 bases respectively, with 2 bases between them. In the original workflow: Amplification of reference gene primers provided the estimated nucleated cell counts. The assay was immunoSEQ multiplex PCR, and TCRdb's table has in-frame clones only and misses some. D and trimming were read from the DNA, whereas the V and J calls and clone size are those reported in that table. This table has 300,000 to 400,000 clones, about 88% appearing once.

This TCR was sampled from a woman under 40 who had recovered from COVID-19. The V gene is TRBV5-1, the J gene TRBJ2-5; no clear D. The sample comprised PBMCs or T cells enriched from blood (not recorded which). CDR3 nucleotides: TGCGCCAGCAGCTTCAACCAAGAGACCCAGTACTTC. Translating gives CASSFNQETQYF.